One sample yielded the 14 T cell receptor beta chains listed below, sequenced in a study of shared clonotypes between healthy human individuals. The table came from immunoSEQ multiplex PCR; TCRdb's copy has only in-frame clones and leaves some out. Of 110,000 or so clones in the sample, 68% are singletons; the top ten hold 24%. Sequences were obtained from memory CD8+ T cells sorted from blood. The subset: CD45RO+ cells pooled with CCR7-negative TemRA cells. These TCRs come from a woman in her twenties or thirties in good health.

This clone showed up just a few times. The CDR3 DNA reads as TGTGCCATCGGACAAATAGACACTGAAGCTTTCTTT. Translated, it gives CAIGQIDTEAFF. The chain combines TRBV2 with TRBJ1-1; possible D gene TRBD1, 5 bases. The germline V gene encodes CDR1 SNHLY and CDR2 FYNNEI. The V end lost 10 bases, the J end lost 3 bases, and 12 bases lay between the germline ends. The CDR3 runs 12 residues.

This CDR3 reads CASSPDRESRPQHF. The CDR3, as DNA: TGTGCCAGCAGCCCTGACAGGGAATCGCGGCCCCAGCATTTT. The chain combines TRBV11-1 with TRBJ1-5; 7 nucleotides match TRBD1. V was pared by 5 bases and J by 9 bases, with 10 bases of the junction left unmatched. Germline lookup yields CDR1 SGHAT and CDR2 FQDESV (reference sequence). CDR3 size: 14 residues.

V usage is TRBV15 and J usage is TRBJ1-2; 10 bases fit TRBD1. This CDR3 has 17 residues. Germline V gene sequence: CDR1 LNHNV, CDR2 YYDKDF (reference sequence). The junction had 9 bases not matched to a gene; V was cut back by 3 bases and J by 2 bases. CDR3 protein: CATSSGAWDRGNYGYTF. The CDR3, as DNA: TGTGCCACCAGCAGTGGTGCCTGGGACAGGGGAAACTATGGCTACACCTTC.

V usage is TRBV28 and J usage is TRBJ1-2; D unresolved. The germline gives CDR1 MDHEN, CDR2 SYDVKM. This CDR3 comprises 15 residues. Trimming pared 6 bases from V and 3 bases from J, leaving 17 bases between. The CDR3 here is CASSYDMPGHYGYTF. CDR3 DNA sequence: TGTGCCAGCAGCTACGACATGCCGGGCCACTATGGCTACACCTTC.

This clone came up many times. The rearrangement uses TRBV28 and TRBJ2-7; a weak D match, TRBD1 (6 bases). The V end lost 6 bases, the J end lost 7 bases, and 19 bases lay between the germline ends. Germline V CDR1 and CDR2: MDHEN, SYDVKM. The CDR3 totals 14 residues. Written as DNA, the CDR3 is TGTGCCAGCAGCCATAGGGACACCAGTTGGGAGCAGTACTTC. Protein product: CASSHRDTSWEQYF. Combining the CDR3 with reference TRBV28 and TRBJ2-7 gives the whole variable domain DVKVTQSSRYLVKRTGEKVFLECVQDMDHENMFWYRQDPGLGLRLIYFSYDVKMKEKGDIPEGYSVSREKKERFSLILESASTNQTSMYLCASSHRDTSWEQYFGPGTRLTVT.

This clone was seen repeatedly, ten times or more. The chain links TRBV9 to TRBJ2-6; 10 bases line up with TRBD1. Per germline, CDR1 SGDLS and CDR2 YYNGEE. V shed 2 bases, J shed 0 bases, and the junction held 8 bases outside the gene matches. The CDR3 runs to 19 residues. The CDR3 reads CASSVGARQGASGANVLTF. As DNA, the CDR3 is TGTGCCAGCAGCGTGGGGGCCAGACAGGGGGCCTCTGGGGCCAACGTCCTGACTTTC.

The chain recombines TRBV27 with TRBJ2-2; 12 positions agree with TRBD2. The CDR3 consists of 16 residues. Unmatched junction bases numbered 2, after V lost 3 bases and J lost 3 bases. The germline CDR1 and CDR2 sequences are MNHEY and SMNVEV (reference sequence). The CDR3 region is CASSFLAGGYTGELFF. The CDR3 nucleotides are TGTGCCAGCAGTTTTCTAGCGGGAGGGTACACCGGGGAGCTGTTTTTT.

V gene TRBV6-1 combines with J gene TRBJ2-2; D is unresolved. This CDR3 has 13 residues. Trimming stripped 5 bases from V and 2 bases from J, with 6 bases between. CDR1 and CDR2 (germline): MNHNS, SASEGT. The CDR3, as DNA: TGTGCCAGCAGTTATTCCAACACCGGGGAGCTGTTTTTT. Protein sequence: CASSYSNTGELFF.

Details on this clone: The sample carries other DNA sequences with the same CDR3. CDR3 nucleotide sequence: TGTGCCAGCAGTTACTCACCGGAATCCTACAATGAGCAGTTCTTC. As protein: CASSYSPESYNEQFF. The chain recombines TRBV6-5 with TRBJ2-1, with D unclear. V was pared by 0 bases and J by 1 base, with 7 bases between. The CDR3 runs 15 residues. Germline V gene data show CDR1 as MNHEY and CDR2 as SVGAGI.

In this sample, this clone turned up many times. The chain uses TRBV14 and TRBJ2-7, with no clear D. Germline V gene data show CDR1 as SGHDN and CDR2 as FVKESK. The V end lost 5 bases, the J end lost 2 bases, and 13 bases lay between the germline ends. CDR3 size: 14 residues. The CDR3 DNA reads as TGTGCCAGCAGCAACGCCCTTTGGGCCTACGAGCAGTACTTC. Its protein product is CASSNALWAYEQYF.

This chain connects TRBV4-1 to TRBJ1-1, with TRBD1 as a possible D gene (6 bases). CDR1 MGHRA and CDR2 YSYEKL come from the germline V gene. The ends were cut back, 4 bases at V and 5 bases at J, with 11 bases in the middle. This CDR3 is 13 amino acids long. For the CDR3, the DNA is TGCGCCAGCAGCCCCAAGGGGGGGACTGAAGCTTTCTTT. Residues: CASSPKGGTEAFF.

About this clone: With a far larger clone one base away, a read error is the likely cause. The CDR3 protein is CASNLGGGSNQPQHF. For the CDR3, the DNA is TGTGCCAGCAATTTAGGGGGGGGGAGCAATCAGCCCCAGCATTTT. This rearrangement joins TRBV27 to TRBJ1-5, with a weak D call TRBD1 (6 bases). CDR1 is MNHEY and CDR2 is SMNVEV in the germline V gene (reference sequence). The length of the CDR3 is 15 residues.

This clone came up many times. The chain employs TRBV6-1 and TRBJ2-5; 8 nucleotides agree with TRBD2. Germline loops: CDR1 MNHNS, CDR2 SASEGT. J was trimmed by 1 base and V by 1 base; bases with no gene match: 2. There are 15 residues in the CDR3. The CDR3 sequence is CASSEDAGGQETQYF. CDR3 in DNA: TGTGCCAGCAGTGAAGACGCGGGAGGCCAAGAGACCCAGTACTTC.

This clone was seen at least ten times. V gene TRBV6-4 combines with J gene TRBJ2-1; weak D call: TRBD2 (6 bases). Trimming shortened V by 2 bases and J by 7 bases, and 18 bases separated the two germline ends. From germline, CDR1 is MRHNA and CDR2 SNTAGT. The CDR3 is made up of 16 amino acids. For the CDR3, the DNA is TGTGCCAGCAGTGACGGGGCGGGGCTGCCTGGGAATGAGCAGTTCTTC. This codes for CASSDGAGLPGNEQFF.